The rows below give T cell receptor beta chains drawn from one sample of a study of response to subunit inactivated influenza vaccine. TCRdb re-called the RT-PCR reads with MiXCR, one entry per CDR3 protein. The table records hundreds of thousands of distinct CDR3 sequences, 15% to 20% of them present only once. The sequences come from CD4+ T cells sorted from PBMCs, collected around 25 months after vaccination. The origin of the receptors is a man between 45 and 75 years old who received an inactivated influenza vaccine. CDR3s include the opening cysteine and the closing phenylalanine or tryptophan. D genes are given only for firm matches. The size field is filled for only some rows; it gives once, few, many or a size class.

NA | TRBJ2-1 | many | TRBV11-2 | TGTGCCAGCAGCTTAGGCCCCGGGGAGCAGTTCTTC | CASSLGPGEQFF
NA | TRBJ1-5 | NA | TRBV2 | TGTGCCAGCAGCCCTCTCGGTAGCAATCAGCCCCAGCATTTT | CASSPLGSNQPQHF
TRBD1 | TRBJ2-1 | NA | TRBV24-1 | TGTGCCACCAGCCGGACAGGGGGCTCTGATTCTTATGAGCAGTTCTTC | CATSRTGGSDSYEQFF
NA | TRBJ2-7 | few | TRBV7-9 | TGTGCCAGCAGGCGGCGGGTCAGTCTTCCCTACGAGCAGTACTTC | CASRRRVSLPYEQYF
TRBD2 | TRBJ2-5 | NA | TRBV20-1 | TGCAGTGCTAGAGATAGGGCTAGCGGAGAGACCCAGTACTTC | CSARDRASGETQYF
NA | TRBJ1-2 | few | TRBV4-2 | TGTGCCAGCAGCCCTGCAACAGGGTTGGGCTACACCTTC | CASSPATGLGYTF
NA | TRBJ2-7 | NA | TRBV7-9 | TGTGCCAGCAGCTTAGCGCAGGGATACTCCTACGAGCAGTACTTC | CASSLAQGYSYEQYF
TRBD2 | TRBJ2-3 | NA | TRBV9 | TGTGCCAGCAGCGTAGCTGCGGGAGGCCCCACAGATACGCAGTATTTT | CASSVAAGGPTDTQYF
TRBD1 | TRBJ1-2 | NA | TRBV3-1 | TGTGCCAGCAGCCCGGGACAGCCATATGGCTACACCTTC | CASSPGQPYGYTF
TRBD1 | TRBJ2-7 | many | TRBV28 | TGTGCCAGCAGTAACCGGGACAGCTCCTACGAGCAGTACTTC | CASSNRDSSYEQYF
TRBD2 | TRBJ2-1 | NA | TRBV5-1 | TGCGCCAGCAGCGGCTCGGGGGGGTACGGTGAGCAGTTCTTC | CASSGSGGYGEQFF
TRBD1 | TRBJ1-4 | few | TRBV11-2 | TGTGCCAGCAGCTACCAGAGGGGGCGAGTCGAAAAACTGTTTTTT | CASSYQRGRVEKLFF
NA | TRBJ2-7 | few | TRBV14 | TGTGCCAGCAGCCAAGTTTTTGGGGCTGTGCAGTACTTC | CASSQVFGAVQYF
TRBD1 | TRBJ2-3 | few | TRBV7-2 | TGTGCCAGCAGTACAGGGGTACTTTACACAGATACGCAGTATTTT | CASSTGVLYTDTQYF
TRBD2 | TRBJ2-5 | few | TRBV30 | TGTGCCTGGAGTGTAGCTAGCGGGAAGGTGACCCAGTACTTC | CAWSVASGKVTQYF
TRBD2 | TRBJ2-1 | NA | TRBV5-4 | TGTGCCAGCAGCTTGGGGACTAGCGGGAGCGTTGAGCAGTTCTTC | CASSLGTSGSVEQFF
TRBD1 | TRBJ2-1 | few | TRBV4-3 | TGCGCCAGCAGCCAAGTCCGGGACAGGGGGTACAATGAGCAGTTCTTC | CASSQVRDRGYNEQFF
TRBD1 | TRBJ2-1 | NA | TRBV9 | TGTGCCAGCAGCGCACGACAGGGGGCAGGTCGCAATGAGCAGTTCTTC | CASSARQGAGRNEQFF
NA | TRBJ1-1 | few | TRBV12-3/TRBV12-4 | TGTGCCAGCAGTTTAGCGGGGCAAGACACTGAAGCTTTCTTT | CASSLAGQDTEAFF
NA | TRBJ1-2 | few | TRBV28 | TGTGCCAGCATCAACGGAGTACGCACTTTTGGCTACACCTTC | CASINGVRTFGYTF
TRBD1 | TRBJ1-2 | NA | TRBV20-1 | TGCAGTGCTAGAGTTTTAGCGGACCGGGACAGCTTCTATGGCTACACCTTC | CSARVLADRDSFYGYTF
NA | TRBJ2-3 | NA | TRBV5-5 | TGTGCCAGCAGCCCTTTCTCCTCTTGGGGTGCAGATACGCAGTATTTT | CASSPFSSWGADTQYF
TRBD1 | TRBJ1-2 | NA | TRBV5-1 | TGCGCCAGCAGCTTGGCGGGACAGGGCGCCTATGGCTACACCTTC | CASSLAGQGAYGYTF
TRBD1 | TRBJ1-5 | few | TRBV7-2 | TGTGCCAGCAGCTCCGACAGGGGTAGCAATCAGCCCCAGCATTTT | CASSSDRGSNQPQHF
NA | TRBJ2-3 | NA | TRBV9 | TGTGCCAGCAGCGTTTCAGGTATTAGCACAGATACGCAGTATTTT | CASSVSGISTDTQYF
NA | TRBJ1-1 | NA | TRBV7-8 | TGTGCCAGCAGCTTCCAAGTGGGTGAAGCTTTCTTT | CASSFQVGEAFF
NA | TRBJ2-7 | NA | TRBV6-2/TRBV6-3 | TGTGCCAGCATAGGTTTTCCGCCCTACGAGCAGTACTTC | CASIGFPPYEQYF
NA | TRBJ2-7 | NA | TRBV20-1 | TGCAGTGCCCCGGGACTGACACCATACGAGCAGTACTTC | CSAPGLTPYEQYF
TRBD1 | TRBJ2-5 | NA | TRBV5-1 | TGCGCCAGCAGCTTGGATCGAACAGGGGAAGAGACCCAGTACTTC | CASSLDRTGEETQYF
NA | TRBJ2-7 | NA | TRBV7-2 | TGTGCCAGCAGCTCCCGACTTCCCGAGCCGACCGAGCAGTACTTC | CASSSRLPEPTEQYF
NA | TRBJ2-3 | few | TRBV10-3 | TGTGCCATCAGTGAGTCGTCAGATACGCAGTATTTT | CAISESSDTQYF
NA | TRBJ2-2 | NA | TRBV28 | TGTGCCAGCAGAAGGGCCGTAAACACCGGGGAGCTGTTTTTT | CASRRAVNTGELFF
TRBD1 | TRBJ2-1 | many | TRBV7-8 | TGTGCCAGCAGCCCCCGACAGGGGGCCAGCGAGCAGTTCTTC | CASSPRQGASEQFF
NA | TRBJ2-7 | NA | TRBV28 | TGTGCCAGCAGGTCCAACAGTGTATCCTACGAGCAGTACTTC | CASRSNSVSYEQYF
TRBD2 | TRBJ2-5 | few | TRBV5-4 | TGTGCCAGCAGCTTGTTGTCAAGCGGGGGAAAAGAGACCCAGTACTTC | CASSLLSSGGKETQYF
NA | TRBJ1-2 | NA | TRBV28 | TGTGCCAGCAACCTATACCCTTATGGCTACACCTTC | CASNLYPYGYTF
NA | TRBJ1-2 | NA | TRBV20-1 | TGCAGTGCTAGTAGGGTCGCCTATGGCTACACCTTC | CSASRVAYGYTF
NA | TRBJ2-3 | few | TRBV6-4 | TGTGCCAGCAGTGAAGCGACGGGGAAAGATACGCAGTATTTT | CASSEATGKDTQYF
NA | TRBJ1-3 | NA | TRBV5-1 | TGCGCCAGCAGCTTGGAAGACAGGAGGGCAGTTGGAAACACCATATATTTT | CASSLEDRRAVGNTIYF
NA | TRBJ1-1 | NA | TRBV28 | TGTGCCAGTAAAAGTTTACCGGGCACTGAAGCTTTCTTT | CASKSLPGTEAFF
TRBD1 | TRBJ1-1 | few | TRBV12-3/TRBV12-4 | TGTGCCAGTCCGCCGGGACAGGGGTTGAGCACTGAAGCTTTCTTT | CASPPGQGLSTEAFF
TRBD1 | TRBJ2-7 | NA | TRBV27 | TGTGCCAGCAGTCCCCGGGACAGGGGAACCTACGAGCAGTACTTC | CASSPRDRGTYEQYF
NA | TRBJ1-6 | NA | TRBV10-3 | TGTGCCATCAGTGAAACAGGGCCTGCATATAATTCACCCCTCCACTTT | CAISETGPAYNSPLHF
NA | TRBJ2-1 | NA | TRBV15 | TGTGCCACCAGCCGAGGGGGAGGGAGCGATGAGCAGTTCTTC | CATSRGGGSDEQFF
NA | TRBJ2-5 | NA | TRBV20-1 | TGCAGTGCTCCATCAACCGGGCGGGAGACCCAGTACTTC | CSAPSTGRETQYF
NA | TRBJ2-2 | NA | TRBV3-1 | TGTGCCAGCAGACTCCGTGGATTACACACCGGGGAGCTGTTTTTT | CASRLRGLHTGELFF
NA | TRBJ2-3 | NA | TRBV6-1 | TGTGCCAGCAGCTCGTCTAGGGGCCCACTTACGCAGTATTTT | CASSSSRGPLTQYF
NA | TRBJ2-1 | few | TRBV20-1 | TGCAGTGCTAGGTTACCGGGGAAGGACAATGAGCAGTTCTTC | CSARLPGKDNEQFF
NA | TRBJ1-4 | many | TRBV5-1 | TGCGCCAGCAGCTCCGGGCCGTCGGATAATGAAAAACTGTTTTTT | CASSSGPSDNEKLFF
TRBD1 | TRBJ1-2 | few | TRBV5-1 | TGCGCCAGCAGCTCAGGACAGGGGGCGGATGGCTACACCTTC | CASSSGQGADGYTF
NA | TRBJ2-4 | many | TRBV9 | TGTGCCAGCAGCGTTGGAAGCCCCGGGGACATTCAGTACTTC | CASSVGSPGDIQYF
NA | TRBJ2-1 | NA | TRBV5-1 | TGCGCCAGCAGCCGCCCGGGGGACTATGAGCAGTTCTTC | CASSRPGDYEQFF
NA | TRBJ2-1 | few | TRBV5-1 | TGCGCCAGCAGCTTGGAGGCGGGAAGACCGGGAAAGTTCTTC | CASSLEAGRPGKFF
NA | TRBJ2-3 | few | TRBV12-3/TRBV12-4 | TGTGCCAGCAGTTTAGGGGGGCTTCGTGGTACGCAGTATTTT | CASSLGGLRGTQYF
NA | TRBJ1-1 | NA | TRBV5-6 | TGTGCCAGCAGCTTGACGTCCGACCGGGAGGCTGAAGCTTTCTTT | CASSLTSDREAEAFF
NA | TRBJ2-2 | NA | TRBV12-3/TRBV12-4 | TGTGCCAGCAGTGCGACAGCCACCGGGGAGCTGTTTTTT | CASSATATGELFF
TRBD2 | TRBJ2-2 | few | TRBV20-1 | TGCAGTGCCCTAGCGGGAGGATCCACCGGGGAGCTGTTTTTT | CSALAGGSTGELFF